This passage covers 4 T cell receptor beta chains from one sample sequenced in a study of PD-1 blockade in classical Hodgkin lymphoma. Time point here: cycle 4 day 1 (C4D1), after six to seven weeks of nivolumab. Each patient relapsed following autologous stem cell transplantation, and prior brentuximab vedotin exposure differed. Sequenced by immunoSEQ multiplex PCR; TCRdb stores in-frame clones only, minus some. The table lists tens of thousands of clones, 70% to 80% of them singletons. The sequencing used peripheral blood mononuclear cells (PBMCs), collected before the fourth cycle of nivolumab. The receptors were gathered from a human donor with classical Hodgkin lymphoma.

CDR3 in amino acids: CASSQDDRGVFYEQYF. In DNA, the CDR3 is TGTGCCAGCAGCCAAGATGACAGGGGCGTCTTCTACGAGCAGTACTTC. The V gene is TRBV4-2, the J gene TRBJ2-7; 8 positions match TRBD1. Germline CDR1 and CDR2: LGHNA and YNFKEQ. The CDR3 totals 16 residues. V shed 0 bases, J shed 3 bases, and the junction held 7 bases outside the gene matches.

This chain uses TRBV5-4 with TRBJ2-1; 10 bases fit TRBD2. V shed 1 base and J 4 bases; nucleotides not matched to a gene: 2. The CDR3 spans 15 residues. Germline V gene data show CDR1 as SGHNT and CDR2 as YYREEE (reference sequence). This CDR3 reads CASSLIAGGYNEQFF. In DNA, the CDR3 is TGTGCCAGCAGCTTGATAGCGGGGGGTTACAATGAGCAGTTCTTC.

The CDR3 is CASSLANGRNNVLTF. The CDR3 region has the DNA TGTGCCAGCAGCTTAGCTAACGGACGGAACAACGTCCTGACTTTC. The V call is TRBV7-2, the J call TRBJ2-6; D uncertain. CDR1 is SGHTA and CDR2 is FQGNSA in the germline V gene. The CDR3 is made up of 15 amino acids. The V gene lost 0 bases and the J gene lost 9 bases, with 12 bases spanning the gap.

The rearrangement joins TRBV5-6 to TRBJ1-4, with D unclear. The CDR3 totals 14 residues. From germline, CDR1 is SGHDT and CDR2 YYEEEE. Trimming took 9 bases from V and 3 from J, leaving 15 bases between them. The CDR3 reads CAIIKEEPNEKLFF. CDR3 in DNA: TGTGCCATCATAAAGGAGGAACCTAATGAAAAACTGTTTTTT.